The present T cell receptor beta chain was sequenced within a study of CD8 T cells in ankylosing spondylitis. Whole-study results and caveats: Clones linked to disease were reported to show significant enrichment in matched ankylosing spondylitis synovial fluid. A TCR beta motif of fewer than ten highly homologous variants seemed to mark ankylosing spondylitis blood.

TCRdb re-called the 5' RACE reads through MiXCR, storing one row per CDR3 protein. This sample has 130,000 or so distinct CDR3 sequences, with 17% found just once. Worth noting for this clonotype: What it recognizes is unknown.

The CDR3 has 16 amino acids. Germline V lookup: CDR1 MNHNS, CDR2 SASEGT. The J segment lost 9 bases and the V segment lost 0 bases, leaving 12 bases of the junction unmatched. Sequencing was performed on blood, either unsorted or a sorted T cell fraction (not recorded which). This chain uses TRBV6-1 with TRBJ2-3; TRBD2 agrees at 7 bases. The clonotype was recovered from a male donor with ankylosing spondylitis. The CDR3 reads CASSEAPSGVSPTQYF. Written as DNA, the CDR3 is TGTGCCAGCAGTGAAGCGCCTAGCGGAGTTTCGCCAACGCAGTATTTT.